The rows below give T cell receptor beta chains drawn from one sample of a study of T cells after yellow fever vaccination. TCRdb re-derived calls from the 5' RACE reads in MiXCR, one entry per CDR3 protein. The table shows fewer than 650,000 distinct CDR3 sequences, with just over 20% occurring only once. The input for sequencing was PBMCs, taken around 3 weeks after the first yellow fever vaccination. The receptors were sampled from a man aged 18 to 30 who received the YFV17D yellow fever vaccine. The CDR3 runs from the conserved cysteine through the conserved F or W. Each record gives: V gene, clone size, J gene, D gene, CDR3 DNA, CDR3 protein. A D gene is named only where the DNA matches it firmly. Expanded clones get a size class; other rows say once, few or many, or leave the size out.

>TRBV5-1|many|TRBJ2-1|TRBD2
TGCGCCAGCAGCTTGTCTAGCGGGATATACAATGAGCAGTTCTTC
CASSLSSGIYNEQFF
>TRBV6-5|-|TRBJ2-2|TRBD1
TGTGCCAGCAGTAACCTGGCCGGGACAGGGGTTACCGGGGAGCTGTTTTTT
CASSNLAGTGVTGELFF
>TRBV7-9|few|TRBJ2-1|-
TGTGCCAGCAGCATAGGTACGGCCTCCTACAATGAGCAGTTCTTC
CASSIGTASYNEQFF
>TRBV12-3/TRBV12-4|-|TRBJ1-1|-
TGTGCCAGCAGCCCGACGGGGGGGGATGGATGGGCTTTCTTT
CASSPTGGDGWAFF
>TRBV7-9|-|TRBJ1-1|-
TGTGCCAGCAGCTCGCCTGAGACAGCGAACACTGAAGCTTTCTTT
CASSSPETANTEAFF
>TRBV27|-|TRBJ1-1|-
TGTGCCAGCAGTGGACAGTACACTGAAGCTTTCTTT
CASSGQYTEAFF
>TRBV5-4|-|TRBJ2-1|TRBD2
TGTGCCAGCAGCCCCGGGATTACTAGCGGGGCACAGTTCTTC
CASSPGITSGAQFF
>TRBV4-1|-|TRBJ2-4|TRBD2
TGCGCCAGCAGCCATCGACGTGGGAGCGGGGACTCGAACATTCAGTACTTC
CASSHRRGSGDSNIQYF
>TRBV7-2|-|TRBJ1-1|TRBD1
TGTGCCAGCAGCCGTACAGAAAGGGGGCTCGGTCGTGCTTTCTTT
CASSRTERGLGRAFF
>TRBV20-1|once|TRBJ1-4|TRBD1
TGCAGTGCTAACAGTCCAGGGGGCAGTAATGAAAAACTGTTTTTT
CSANSPGGSNEKLFF
>TRBV6-2/TRBV6-3|-|TRBJ1-5|-
TGTGCCAGCACCGGGGGAGGCTACAATCAGCCCCAGCATTTT
CASTGGGYNQPQHF
>TRBV27|-|TRBJ2-5|-
TGTGCCAGCAGTTACTCCGGGGCTCGAGTACAAGAGACCCAGTACTTC
CASSYSGARVQETQYF
>TRBV7-6|-|TRBJ2-1|TRBD2
TGTGCCAGCAGCTTCGATAGCGGGGGGGTTTACAATGAGCAGTTCTTC
CASSFDSGGVYNEQFF
>TRBV4-2|-|TRBJ2-3|TRBD2
TGTGCCAGCAGCCAAGTGGGACTAGCGGGGGGGGCAGATACGCAGTATTTT
CASSQVGLAGGADTQYF
>TRBV6-6|-|TRBJ2-3|-
TGTGCCATAAACCACGGGCTAGATACGCAGTATTTT
CAINHGLDTQYF
>TRBV4-1|-|TRBJ1-2|TRBD1
TGCGCCAGCAGCCCAAAGGCACTGAGGACAGGGGCAAACTATGGCTACACCTTC
CASSPKALRTGANYGYTF
>TRBV7-9|many|TRBJ1-6|-
TGTGCCAGCAGCCTACTGCCGGGGGGAAATTCACCCCTCCACTTT
CASSLLPGGNSPLHF
>TRBV25-1|few|TRBJ1-2|-
TGTGCCAGCAGTGGGCAGGAGCGCCACTATGGCTACACCTTC
CASSGQERHYGYTF
>TRBV7-8|-|TRBJ1-5|-
TGTGCCAGCAGCTTAGCGAATGTGGGAAATCAGCCCCAGCATTTT
CASSLANVGNQPQHF
>TRBV5-1|-|TRBJ1-6|-
TGCGCCAGCAGCTCCATCGGGACATCCAATTCACCCCTCCACTTT
CASSSIGTSNSPLHF
>TRBV2|few|TRBJ2-5|TRBD2
TGTGCCAGCGGAGATAGCGGGGCGGAGACCCAGTACTTC
CASGDSGAETQYF
>TRBV6-2/TRBV6-3|-|TRBJ1-1|-
TGTGCCAGCAGCTACGGGTCCGGGACCACTGAAGCTTTCTTT
CASSYGSGTTEAFF
>TRBV4-1|-|TRBJ2-1|-
TGCGCCAGCAGCCAAGAGTCGGGGCAGCTCTACAATGAGCAGTTCTTC
CASSQESGQLYNEQFF
>TRBV20-1|few|TRBJ2-3|-
TGCAGTGCTGGGGTCACCGGCACAGATACGCAGTATTTT
CSAGVTGTDTQYF
>TRBV7-3|few|TRBJ2-1|TRBD2
TGTGCCAGCAGCTTAAACTTTACTAGCGATGATGAGCAGTTCTTC
CASSLNFTSDDEQFF